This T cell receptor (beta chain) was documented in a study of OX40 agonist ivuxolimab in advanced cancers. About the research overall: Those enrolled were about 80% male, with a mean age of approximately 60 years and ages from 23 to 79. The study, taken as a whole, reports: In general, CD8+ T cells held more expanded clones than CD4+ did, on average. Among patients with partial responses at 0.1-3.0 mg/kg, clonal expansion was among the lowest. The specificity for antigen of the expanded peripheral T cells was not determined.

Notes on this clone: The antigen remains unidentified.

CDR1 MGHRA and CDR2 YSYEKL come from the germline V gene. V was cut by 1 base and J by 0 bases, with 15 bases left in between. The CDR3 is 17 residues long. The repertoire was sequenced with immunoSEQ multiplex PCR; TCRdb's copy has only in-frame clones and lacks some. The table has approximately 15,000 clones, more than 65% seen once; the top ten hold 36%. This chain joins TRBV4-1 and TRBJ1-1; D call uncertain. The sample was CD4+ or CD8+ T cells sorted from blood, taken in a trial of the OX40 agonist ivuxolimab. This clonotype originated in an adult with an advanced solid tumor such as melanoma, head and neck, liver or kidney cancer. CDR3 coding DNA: TGCGCCAGCAGCCAAGTGGGGTCCAGAAGTATGAACACTGAAGCTTTCTTT. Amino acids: CASSQVGSRSMNTEAFF.